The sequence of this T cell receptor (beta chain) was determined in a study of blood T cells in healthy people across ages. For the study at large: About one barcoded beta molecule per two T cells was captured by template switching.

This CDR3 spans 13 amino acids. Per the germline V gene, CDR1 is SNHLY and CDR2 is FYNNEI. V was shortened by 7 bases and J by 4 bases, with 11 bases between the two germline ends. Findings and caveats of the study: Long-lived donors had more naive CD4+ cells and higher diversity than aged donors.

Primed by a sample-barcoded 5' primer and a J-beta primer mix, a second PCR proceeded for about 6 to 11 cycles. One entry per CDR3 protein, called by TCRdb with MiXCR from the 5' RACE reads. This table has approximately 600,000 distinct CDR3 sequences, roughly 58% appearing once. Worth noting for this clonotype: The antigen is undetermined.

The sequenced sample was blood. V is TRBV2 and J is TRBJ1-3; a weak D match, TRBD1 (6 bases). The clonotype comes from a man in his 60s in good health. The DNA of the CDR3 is TGTGCCAGCATACAGGACAGCGGAAACACCATATATTTT. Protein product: CASIQDSGNTIYF.